This is a list of T cell receptor beta chains from one sample in a study of OX40 agonist ivuxolimab in advanced cancers. TCRdb's copy holds only in-frame clones and misses some; the assay was immunoSEQ multiplex PCR. The sample consists of 50,000 to 65,000 clones, 70% to 90% of them appearing once. The sample here was CD4+ or CD8+ T cells sorted from blood, taken in a trial of the OX40 agonist ivuxolimab. The receptors derive from an adult with an advanced solid tumor such as melanoma, head and neck, liver or kidney cancer. Each CDR3 is given with its conserved first and last residue. D genes are given only for firm matches. Rows give clone size only sometimes, using once, few, many, or a class for an expanded clone.

V	size	J	D	CDR3	DNA
TRBV12-2	NA	TRBJ2-7	NA	CASRFSSRDRRTFRGEQYF	TGTGCAAGTCGCTTTTCATCCCGGGACCGGCGCACCTTCCGGGGCGAGCAGTACTTC
TRBV4-1	once	TRBJ2-5	TRBD2	CASSQEDPSGSGETQYF	TGCGCCAGCAGCCAAGAAGACCCCAGCGGGAGTGGAGAGACCCAGTACTTC
TRBV7-2	NA	TRBJ1-1	NA	CASSLGIMNTEAFF	TGTGCCAGCAGCTTGGGAATCATGAACACTGAAGCTTTCTTT
TRBV6-1	NA	TRBJ1-5	TRBD1	CASGTGNNQPQHF	TGTGCCAGTGGGACAGGAAACAATCAGCCCCAGCATTTT
TRBV19	NA	TRBJ2-5	NA	CASSIRPEETQYF	TGTGCCAGTAGTATCAGGCCGGAAGAGACCCAGTACTTC
TRBV4-3	NA	TRBJ1-5	TRBD1	CASSQDRVGNQPQHF	TGCGCCAGCAGCCAGGACAGGGTTGGCAATCAGCCCCAGCATTTT
TRBV7-2	NA	TRBJ2-7	NA	CASSLSRAPYEQYF	TGTGCCAGCAGCTTAAGCAGGGCACCCTACGAGCAGTACTTC
TRBV9	NA	TRBJ2-7	NA	CASSVGRTAGSYEQYF	TGTGCCAGCAGCGTAGGTCGGACTGCCGGCTCCTACGAGCAGTACTTC
TRBV10-2	NA	TRBJ1-1	NA	CASSTANTEAFF	TGCGCCAGCAGTACAGCTAACACTGAAGCTTTCTTT
TRBV4-3	NA	TRBJ2-7	NA	CASSPVPGASYEQYF	TGCGCCAGCAGCCCAGTACCGGGAGCTTCCTACGAGCAGTACTTC
TRBV4-3	NA	TRBJ2-3	TRBD2	CASSQDLWASGTLYTDTQYF	TGCGCCAGCAGCCAAGATCTATGGGCTAGCGGGACCCTATACACAGATACGCAGTATTTT
TRBV27	NA	TRBJ2-4	TRBD1	CASSTTGNKNIQYF	TGTGCCAGCAGTACGACAGGGAACAAAAACATTCAGTACTTC
TRBV7-6	NA	TRBJ2-1	NA	CASSPPRGRASNEQFF	TGTGCCAGCAGCCCCCCTCGAGGCAGGGCGAGCAATGAGCAGTTCTTC
TRBV27	NA	TRBJ2-1	NA	CASSTSSLDGYNEQFF	TGTGCCAGCAGTACTTCATCCTTAGACGGATACAATGAGCAGTTCTTC
TRBV9	NA	TRBJ2-1	NA	CASSVYEYSNEQFF	TGTGCCAGCAGCGTATACGAGTATTCCAATGAGCAGTTCTTC
TRBV5-6	NA	TRBJ2-6	NA	CASSLVFFGQGANVLTF	TGTGCCAGCAGCTTGGTATTTTTCGGACAGGGGGCCAACGTCCTGACTTTC
TRBV28	NA	TRBJ2-7	TRBD1	CASNRRTGGYEQYF	TGTGCCAGCAACCGGAGGACAGGGGGCTACGAGCAGTACTTC
TRBV6-1	NA	TRBJ2-5	NA	CASRILREETQYF	TGTGCCAGCAGGATACTCAGGGAAGAGACCCAGTACTTC
TRBV28	NA	TRBJ2-5	NA	CASSFLGGASKETQYF	TGTGCCAGCAGTTTCTTAGGTGGTGCTTCAAAAGAGACCCAGTACTTC
TRBV28	NA	TRBJ2-6	NA	CASSLRTESSGANVLTF	TGTGCCAGCAGTCTCCGGACAGAGAGCTCTGGGGCCAACGTCCTGACTTTC
TRBV27	NA	TRBJ2-6	TRBD2	CATNGDPRGAGANVLTF	TGTGCCACCAACGGGGACCCACGGGGGGCTGGGGCCAACGTCCTGACTTTC
TRBV5-1	NA	TRBJ2-7	NA	CASSLAYLSSYEQYF	TGCGCCAGCAGCTTGGCCTATTTGAGCTCCTACGAGCAGTACTTC
TRBV9	NA	TRBJ2-3	TRBD2	CASSGGRAGFGDTQYF	TGTGCCAGCAGCGGCGGGAGGGCGGGCTTTGGAGATACGCAGTATTTT
TRBV4-3	NA	TRBJ1-4	NA	CASSQDGATNEKLFF	TGCGCCAGCAGCCAAGATGGAGCAACTAATGAAAAACTGTTTTTT
TRBV28	NA	TRBJ2-1	NA	CASSFPNNEQFF	TGTGCCAGCAGCTTCCCCAACAATGAGCAGTTCTTC
TRBV4-1	NA	TRBJ2-5	NA	CASSQMGGEETQYF	TGCGCCAGCAGCCAGATGGGGGGCGAAGAGACCCAGTACTTC
TRBV10-3	NA	TRBJ2-1	TRBD2	CAISLAGAYNEQFF	TGTGCCATCAGCCTAGCGGGAGCTTACAATGAGCAGTTCTTC
TRBV11-1	once	TRBJ2-1	TRBD2	CASSLAMAGDYNEQFF	TGTGCCAGCAGCTTAGCGATGGCGGGAGACTACAATGAGCAGTTCTTC
TRBV6-6	NA	TRBJ1-5	TRBD1	CASSPRGFNQPQHF	TGTGCCAGCAGCCCCAGGGGGTTCAATCAGCCCCAGCATTTT
TRBV6-5	NA	TRBJ2-5	NA	CASSTLGAPEETQYF	TGTGCCAGCAGTACACTAGGGGCGCCCGAAGAGACCCAGTACTTC
TRBV20-1	NA	TRBJ2-1	NA	CSAELGNEQFF	TGCAGTGCAGAACTAGGGAATGAGCAGTTCTTC
TRBV5-1	NA	TRBJ2-7	NA	CASSLAGPGPYEQYF	TGCGCCAGCAGCTTGGCAGGGCCGGGGCCCTACGAGCAGTACTTC
TRBV28	NA	TRBJ2-1	NA	CASSLFSGTYNEQFF	TGTGCCAGCAGCCTTTTTAGCGGTACCTACAATGAGCAGTTCTTC
TRBV27	NA	TRBJ2-7	NA	CASSSTGYLLEQYF	TGTGCCAGCAGTTCCACCGGGTACCTTTTGGAGCAGTACTTC
TRBV27	NA	TRBJ1-2	NA	CASSLFGGSYGYTF	TGTGCCAGCAGTTTATTCGGAGGATCCTATGGCTACACCTTC
TRBV28	NA	TRBJ2-7	NA	CASSRRTDSYEQYF	TGTGCCAGCAGTCGACGGACGGATTCCTACGAGCAGTACTTC
TRBV25-1	NA	TRBJ2-5	NA	CASSEYGETQYF	TGTGCCAGCAGTGAATATGGGGAGACCCAGTACTTC
TRBV2	NA	TRBJ2-7	TRBD1	CASSENGQGPYEQYF	TGTGCCAGCAGTGAGAATGGACAGGGCCCCTACGAGCAGTACTTC
TRBV7-7	NA	TRBJ1-1	NA	CASSNGVQAEAFF	TGTGCTAGCAGCAATGGGGTGCAGGCTGAAGCTTTCTTT
TRBV28	NA	TRBJ1-5	NA	CASSLVAYHQPQHF	TGTGCCAGCAGCCTCGTGGCCTACCATCAGCCCCAGCATTTT
TRBV28	NA	TRBJ2-5	NA	CASQRTTSRETQYF	TGTGCCAGCCAACGGACGACTAGTCGGGAGACCCAGTACTTC
TRBV11-2	NA	TRBJ2-1	NA	CASSLATRQYNEQFF	TGTGCCAGCAGCTTAGCGACTCGACAATACAATGAGCAGTTCTTC
TRBV4-2	NA	TRBJ2-1	TRBD2	CASSHGTSGSNEQFF	TGTGCCAGCAGCCACGGGACTAGCGGGAGCAATGAGCAGTTCTTC
TRBV5-6	once	TRBJ2-3	NA	CASSLNFDTQYF	TGTGCCAGCAGCTTGAATTTCGATACGCAGTATTTT
TRBV5-8	NA	TRBJ2-6	NA	CASSAGNSGANVLTF	TGTGCCAGCAGCGCAGGGAACTCTGGGGCCAACGTCCTGACTTTC
TRBV5-6	NA	TRBJ1-5	NA	CASSLDGGNQPQHF	TGTGCCAGCAGCTTGGATGGGGGGAATCAGCCCCAGCATTTT
TRBV7-9	NA	TRBJ2-7	NA	CASSRMTEGEQYF	TGTGCCAGCAGCCGTATGACAGAGGGCGAGCAGTACTTC
TRBV4-1	few	TRBJ2-1	TRBD1	CASSQGGQGSGEQFF	TGCGCCAGCAGCCAAGGTGGACAGGGTTCGGGTGAGCAGTTCTTC
TRBV6-1	once	TRBJ2-7	TRBD1	CASSDRDRVPSYEQYF	TGTGCCAGCAGTGACCGGGACAGGGTTCCCTCCTACGAGCAGTACTTC
TRBV30	NA	TRBJ1-1	TRBD1	CARRTGENTEAFF	TGTGCCCGACGGACAGGGGAGAACACTGAAGCTTTCTTT
TRBV6-1	medium-sized	TRBJ2-7	TRBD2	CASGLASYEQYF	TGTGCCAGTGGACTAGCGAGCTACGAGCAGTACTTC
TRBV28	few	TRBJ2-2	NA	CASKGTPGELFF	TGTGCCAGCAAAGGGACGCCCGGGGAGCTGTTTTTT